This entry lists 8 T cell receptor beta chains sequenced from one sample in a study of neurological immune-mediated disorders. Each CDR3 protein gets one entry after TCRdb re-called the 5' RACE reads with MiXCR. In the table there are some 30,000 distinct CDR3 sequences, about 17% of which are singletons. The time point denotes: technical triplicate 3. Material: CD4+ T cells from blood. These receptor sequences come from a female donor with HTLV-1-associated myelopathy (HAM/TSP).

The sample holds many counts of this clonotype. V and J are TRBV7-3 and TRBJ2-1, with TRBD2 identical over 7 bases. V trimming: 5 bases; J trimming: 5 bases; junction bases outside the gene matches: 6. The CDR3 has 14 amino acids. In germline, CDR1 is SGHTA, CDR2 FQGTGA. As DNA, the CDR3 is TGTGCCAGCAGCCGGACTAGTCTTGACAATGAGCAGTTCTTC. This gives the protein CASSRTSLDNEQFF.

There are many counts of this clonotype. The chain carries TRBV3-1 and TRBJ1-6; weak D call: TRBD1 (6 bases). Germline V gene lookup returns CDR1 LGHDT and CDR2 YNNKEL (reference sequence). This CDR3 has 15 amino acids. V was cut by 3 bases and J by 8 bases, with 14 bases left in between. CDR3: CASSQSSGGHSPLHF. The CDR3 coding sequence is TGTGCCAGCAGCCAGTCAAGCGGGGGCCATTCACCCCTCCACTTT.

This clonotype was found many times. This chain joins TRBV29-1 and TRBJ1-2; 8 bases are shared with TRBD1. The V gene's germline CDR1 is SQVTM and CDR2 ANQGSEA. This CDR3 spans 12 amino acids. With V trimmed by 3 bases and J by 6 bases, 3 bases remained unmatched. Here the CDR3 DNA reads TGCAGCGTTGATCAGGGGGCCGATGGCTACACCTTC. This translates into CSVDQGADGYTF.

This clonotype was seen repeatedly, ten times or more. This rearrangement joins TRBV20-1 to TRBJ2-4; TRBD2 aligns across 9 bases. J was trimmed by 6 bases and V by 7 bases; bases with no gene match: 7. Germline values: CDR1 DFQATT, CDR2 SNEGSKA (reference sequence). The CDR3 sequence is 13 residues long. This CDR3 is CSGSSGTGNIQYF. The CDR3 DNA follows: TGCAGTGGGTCTAGCGGGACGGGAAACATTCAGTACTTC.

This clonotype was counted at least ten times. V is TRBV20-1 and J is TRBJ1-2, with no clear D. CDR1 DFQATT and CDR2 SNEGSKA come from the germline V gene (reference sequence). V was clipped by 3 bases and J by 7 bases, with 12 bases between them. There are 12 residues in the CDR3. CDR3 bases: TGCAGTGCTAGGATTCAGTTGCGTGGCTACACCTTC. Translating it yields CSARIQLRGYTF.

The gene calls are TRBV15 and TRBJ2-7; a possible D gene is TRBD1 (5 bases). This CDR3 is built from 13 residues. CDR1 is LNHNV, CDR2 YYDKDF, per germline (reference sequence). V lost 7 bases to trimming and J lost 4 bases, with 14 bases between them. The DNA of the CDR3 is TGTGCCACCATCATAGGGGTCTCGTACGAGCAGTACTTC. Protein sequence: CATIIGVSYEQYF.

This clonotype was seen repeatedly, ten times or more. The chain recombines TRBV10-3 with TRBJ2-5; tentatively, D is TRBD1 or TRBD2 (5 bases each). Germline lookup yields CDR1 ENHRY and CDR2 SYGVKD. The CDR3 extends over 16 amino acids. With 2 bases removed from V and 2 bases from J, the gap between germline ends came to 15 bases. Written as DNA, the CDR3 is TGTGCCATCAGTGAGGGGGACCTTCGGCAACAAGAGACCCAGTACTTC. Protein: CAISEGDLRQQETQYF.

This clonotype was observed at least ten times. V and J are TRBV5-1 and TRBJ2-3; D is unresolved. V lost 4 bases, J lost 4 bases, and 16 bases lay in between. The CDR3 is made up of 15 amino acids. From germline, CDR1 is SGHRS and CDR2 YFSETQ. The CDR3: CASSPFAGPADTQYF. Here the CDR3 DNA reads TGCGCCAGCAGCCCGTTCGCAGGCCCGGCAGATACGCAGTATTTT.